Reported below is one T cell receptor beta chain. Its antigen is still unknown. This record comes from a study of T cell responses to AZD1222 COVID-19 vaccine. Whole-study findings and limits: The donors showed a predominance of white British ancestry and of females, with possible underestimation of clonal diversity. The number of AZD1222 recipients seropositive at baseline was only 5 to 7. It was only after the peak T cell response that any repertoires were sampled.

The data were produced by immunoSEQ multiplex PCR, yet TCRdb's version contains in-frame clones alone and is incomplete. The sample carries about 98,000 clones, roughly 83% recorded once. Germline V lookup: CDR1 LGHNA, CDR2 YSLEER. The CDR3 length is 15 residues. Trimming pared 0 bases from V and 1 base from J, leaving 8 bases between. This clonotype was sampled from an adult in good health. The sequenced sample was peripheral blood, obtained on day 0 of AZD1222 vaccination. The chain employs TRBV4-3 and TRBJ2-3; D is ambiguous. For the CDR3, the DNA is TGCGCCAGCAGCCAAGATCCTCGGGGCACAGATACGCAGTATTTT. Translated: CASSQDPRGTDTQYF.